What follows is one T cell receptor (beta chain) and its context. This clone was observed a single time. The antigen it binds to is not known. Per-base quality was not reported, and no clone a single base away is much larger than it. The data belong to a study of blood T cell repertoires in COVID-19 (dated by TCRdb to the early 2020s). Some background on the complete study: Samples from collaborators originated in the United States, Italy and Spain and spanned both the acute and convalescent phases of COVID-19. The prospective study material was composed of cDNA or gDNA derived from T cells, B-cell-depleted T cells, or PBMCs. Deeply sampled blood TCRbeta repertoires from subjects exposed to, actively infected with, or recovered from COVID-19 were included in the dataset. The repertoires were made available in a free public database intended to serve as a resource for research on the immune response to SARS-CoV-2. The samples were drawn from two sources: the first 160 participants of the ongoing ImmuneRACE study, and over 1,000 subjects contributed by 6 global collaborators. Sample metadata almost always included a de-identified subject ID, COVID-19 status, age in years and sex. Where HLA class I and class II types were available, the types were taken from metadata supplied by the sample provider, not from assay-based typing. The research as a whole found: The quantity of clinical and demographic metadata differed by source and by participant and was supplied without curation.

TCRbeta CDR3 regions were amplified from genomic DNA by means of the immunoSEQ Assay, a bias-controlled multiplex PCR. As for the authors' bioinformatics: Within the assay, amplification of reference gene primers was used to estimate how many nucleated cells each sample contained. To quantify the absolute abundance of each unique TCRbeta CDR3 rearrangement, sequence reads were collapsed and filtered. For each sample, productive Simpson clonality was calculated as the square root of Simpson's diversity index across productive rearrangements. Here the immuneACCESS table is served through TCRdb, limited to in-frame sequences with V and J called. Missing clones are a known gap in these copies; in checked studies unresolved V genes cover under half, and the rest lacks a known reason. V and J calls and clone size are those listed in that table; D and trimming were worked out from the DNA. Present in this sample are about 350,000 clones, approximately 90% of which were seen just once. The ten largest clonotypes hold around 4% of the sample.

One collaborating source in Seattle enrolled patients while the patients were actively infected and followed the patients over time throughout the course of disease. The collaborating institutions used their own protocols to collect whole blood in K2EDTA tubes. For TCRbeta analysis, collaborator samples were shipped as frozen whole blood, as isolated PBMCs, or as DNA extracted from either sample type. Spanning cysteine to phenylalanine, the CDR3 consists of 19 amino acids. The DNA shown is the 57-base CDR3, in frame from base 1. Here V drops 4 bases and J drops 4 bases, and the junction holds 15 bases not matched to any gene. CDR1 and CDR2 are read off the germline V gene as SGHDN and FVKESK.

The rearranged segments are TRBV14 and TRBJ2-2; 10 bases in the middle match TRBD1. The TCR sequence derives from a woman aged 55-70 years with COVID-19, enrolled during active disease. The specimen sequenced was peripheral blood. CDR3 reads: CASSRQQVDRGRRTGELFF. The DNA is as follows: TGTGCCAGCAGCCGGCAACAGGTAGACAGGGGGCGTCGCACCGGGGAGCTGTTTTTT.